The 15 T cell receptor beta chains below come from one sample, sequenced in a study of blood T cells in healthy people across ages. The second PCR ran about 7 to 12 cycles with a sample-barcoded 5' primer and J-beta primers. TCRdb called the 5' RACE reads again in MiXCR, with one record for every CDR3 protein. This table has around 1,500,000 distinct CDR3 sequences, 28% appearing once. The sample consisted of blood. The receptors were gathered from a woman aged 25 to 39 in good health.

This rearrangement joins TRBV7-2 to TRBJ2-4, with TRBD2 identical over 14 bases. The CDR3 spans 16 residues. V gave up 5 bases and J gave up 4 bases; unmatched junction bases: 4. CDR1 and CDR2 (germline): SGHTA, FQGNSA. CDR3 sequence reads: CASSPRLAGGKNIQYF. CDR3 bases: TGTGCCAGCAGCCCCCGACTAGCGGGAGGGAAAAACATTCAGTACTTC.

This clonotype has only a few counts. This sequence joins TRBV28 and TRBJ2-3; D is undetermined. The V gene's germline CDR1 is MDHEN and CDR2 SYDVKM. Trimming left V 6 bases short and J 2 bases short, with 18 bases between. CDR3 length: 16 residues. The CDR3 region is CASSNYRVQSTDTQYF. DNA of the CDR3: TGTGCCAGCAGCAACTACAGAGTCCAATCCACAGATACGCAGTATTTT.

The sample holds many counts of this clonotype. This chain joins TRBV10-3 and TRBJ2-7, with 7 bases fitting TRBD2. Looked up from germline, CDR1 is ENHRY and CDR2 is SYGVKD. The CDR3 totals 17 residues. V lost 2 bases, J lost 4 bases, and 14 bases stayed unmatched. CDR3 residues: CAISEPPGLGGTYEQYF. DNA for the CDR3: TGTGCCATCAGTGAGCCCCCTGGACTAGGCGGGACTTACGAGCAGTACTTC.

The chain couples TRBV20-1 to TRBJ2-3; the D gene could be TRBD1 or TRBD2 (5 bases each). The CDR3 loop spans 14 amino acids. From germline, CDR1 is DFQATT and CDR2 SNEGSKA (reference sequence). CDR3 in amino acids: CSAPDGGGGDTQYF. The CDR3, as DNA: TGCAGCGCTCCCGACGGCGGTGGGGGAGATACGCAGTATTTT.

This clonotype was seen more than once but under ten times. The rearrangement links TRBV9 to TRBJ2-5; TRBD2 matches 13 bases. J gave up 2 bases and V 3 bases, and 4 bases lay outside the gene matches. CDR3 length: 16 residues. From germline, CDR1 is SGDLS and CDR2 YYNGEE. The CDR3 DNA reads as TGTGCCAGCAGCGCCGGACTAGCGGGGGTACAAGAGACCCAGTACTTC. Translation gives CASSAGLAGVQETQYF.

This clonotype was seen repeatedly, ten times or more. This chain joins TRBV18 and TRBJ2-7, with TRBD2 as a possible D gene (6 bases). The CDR3 is 12 residues long. Trimming took 8 bases from V and 3 from J, leaving 11 bases between them. Germline V gene data show CDR1 as KGHSH and CDR2 as LQKENI. CDR3 in amino acids: CASSPAGYEQYF. CDR3 sequence (DNA): TGTGCCAGCAGCCCAGCGGGCTACGAGCAGTACTTC.

V gene TRBV7-2 combines with J gene TRBJ2-2; the match to TRBD2 covers 10 bases. V lost 5 bases and J lost 0; bases outside the gene matches: 6. CDR3 length equals 17 residues. Per germline, CDR1 SGHTA and CDR2 FQGNSA. Here the CDR3 reads CASSPLLAGANTGELFF. In DNA, the CDR3 is TGTGCCAGCAGCCCCCTCCTAGCGGGAGCGAACACCGGGGAGCTGTTTTTT.

This chain joins TRBV6-5 and TRBJ2-7; 7 nucleotides line up with TRBD2. V was pared by 6 bases and J by 12 bases, with 8 bases of the junction left unmatched. Germline V gene lookup returns CDR1 MNHEY and CDR2 SVGAGI. This CDR3 contains 11 residues. The CDR3 loop is CASSTRGERYF. In nucleotides, the CDR3 is TGTGCCAGCAGCACTCGGGGGGAACGGTACTTC.

CDR3 in DNA: TGCGCCAGCAGCGCCCCTTCGCACACTGAAGCTTTCTTT. Its protein product is CASSAPSHTEAFF. V and J are TRBV4-1 and TRBJ1-1, with D hard to call. Per germline, CDR1 MGHRA and CDR2 YSYEKL. CDR3 length: 13 amino acids. V lost 5 bases to trimming and J lost 3 bases, with 10 bases between them.

The genes are TRBV5-1 and TRBJ2-7; 9 positions agree with TRBD1. The CDR3 loop spans 15 amino acids. Germline-derived CDR1 and CDR2 are SGHRS and YFSETQ. Trimming at V came to 7 bases and at J to 1 base, leaving 9 bases not matched to a gene. The CDR3 bases are TGCGCCAGCCCCACCCGGGACAGGGTATCCTACGAGCAGTACTTC. Translation gives CASPTRDRVSYEQYF.

This clonotype was seen a handful of times. The V gene is TRBV6-5, the J gene TRBJ2-1; TRBD2 is a possible D gene (5 bases). V shed 6 bases and J shed 9 bases, with 15 bases lying between them. Germline loops: CDR1 MNHEY, CDR2 SVGAGI. This CDR3 is built from 13 residues. CDR3 residues: CASSPATRGEQFF. The CDR3 DNA sequence: TGTGCCAGCAGCCCAGCTACTAGAGGTGAGCAGTTCTTC.

In this sample, this clonotype turned up a few times. This chain links TRBV7-2 with TRBJ2-5; D is tentatively TRBD1 or TRBD2 (6 bases each). The V end was cut by 5 bases, the J end by 5 bases, with 15 bases between. Germline CDR1 SGHTA, CDR2 FQGNSA. CDR3 length: 14 amino acids. DNA for the CDR3: TGTGCCAGCAGCCGGGGGCCCTCGGTGGAGACCCAGTACTTC. Translation gives CASSRGPSVETQYF.

This clonotype has ten or more counts. The CDR3 DNA sequence: TGTGCCAGCAGCTTAAGCGGGCTAAGCTCCTACAATGAGCAGTTCTTC. This codes for CASSLSGLSSYNEQFF. The rearrangement uses TRBV7-2 and TRBJ2-1; D possibly corresponds to TRBD2 (6 bases). Germline loops: CDR1 SGHTA, CDR2 FQGNSA. Trimming cost V 2 bases and J 0 bases, with 11 bases left between them. The CDR3 extends over 16 amino acids.

This clonotype appeared many times. This chain joins TRBV29-1 and TRBJ2-5; tentatively, D is TRBD1 (6 bases). Germline CDR1 and CDR2: SQVTM and ANQGSEA. There are 13 residues in the CDR3. With 1 base removed from V and 5 bases from J, the gap between germline ends came to 11 bases. The CDR3 DNA is TGCAGCGTTGAAGGGACAGTCTTGGAGACCCAGTACTTC. This translates into CSVEGTVLETQYF.

The chain employs TRBV29-1 and TRBJ2-1; 7 bases map to TRBD1. The V segment lost 6 bases and the J segment 2 bases; nucleotides outside the gene matches: 7. This CDR3 comprises 14 residues. Germline assignment: CDR1 SQVTM and CDR2 ANQGSEA. The DNA of the CDR3 is TGCAGCGTGGCTCCCGGGACAGCCTACAATGAGCAGTTCTTC. Its translation is CSVAPGTAYNEQFF.